This TCR beta chain was recovered during a study of blood T cell repertoires in COVID-19. Study as a whole: Collection of acute and convalescent COVID-19 samples took place in the United States, Italy and Spain.

The germline gives CDR1 SGHTA, CDR2 FQGNSA. The junction had 9 bases not matched to a gene; V was cut back by 3 bases and J by 6 bases. This CDR3 contains 15 residues. In the original processing: Nucleated cell number was recorded as an estimate derived from reference gene primer amplification. Generated by immunoSEQ multiplex PCR, the TCRdb table keeps only in-frame clones and is missing some. The V and J calls and the clone size are those of that table, but D and trimming were determined from the DNA. The sample yields approximately 140,000 clones, over 80% seen once. This clone came up once. V is TRBV7-2 and J is TRBJ1-2; 8 positions match TRBD1. The sample consisted of peripheral blood. This receptor was taken from a human donor in a cohort sampled during active COVID-19. The CDR3: CASSFRPRQGNGYTF. The CDR3 DNA sequence: TGTGCCAGCAGCTTCAGACCCAGACAGGGGAATGGCTACACCTTC.